Each of the 6 T cell receptor beta chains below was sequenced from the same sample in a study of blood T cell repertoires in COVID-19. TCRdb's table, derived via immunoSEQ multiplex PCR, lists solely in-frame clones and lacks some. The sample has some 450,000 clones; about 90% are singletons. Sequencing was done on a sample of peripheral blood. Receptors were obtained from a man aged 18 to 35 with COVID-19, enrolled during active disease.

V gene TRBV30 combines with J gene TRBJ1-1; 9 nucleotides match TRBD1. Trimming took 0 bases from V and 3 from J; bases not matched to a gene: 8. The CDR3 sequence is 16 residues long. Germline lookup yields CDR1 GTSNPN and CDR2 SVGIG (reference sequence). CDR3 protein: CAWSVLTGTGYTEAFF. In DNA, the CDR3 is TGTGCCTGGAGTGTTCTTACCGGGACAGGGTACACTGAAGCTTTCTTT.

The gene calls are TRBV7-9 and TRBJ1-5, with no clear D. Germline V CDR1 and CDR2: SEHNR, FQNEAQ (reference sequence). V lost 3 bases, J lost 6 bases, and 12 bases lay in between. This CDR3 comprises 14 residues. As DNA, the CDR3 is TGTGCCAGCAGCTTTGTCCGGGAGGGTCAGCCCCAGCATTTT. Protein product: CASSFVREGQPQHF.

The V gene is TRBV18, the J gene TRBJ2-1, with no clear D. The CDR3 loop spans 13 amino acids. Between the trimmed V and J ends, which lost 3 bases and 8 bases, there was a span of 11 bases. CDR1 is KGHSH and CDR2 is LQKENI in the germline V gene. The CDR3 spells CASSPNLVDEQFF. DNA of the CDR3: TGTGCCAGCTCACCCAACCTTGTAGATGAGCAGTTCTTC.

The chain is built from TRBV3-1 (or the pseudogene TRBV3-2) and TRBJ1-4; the D gene is possibly TRBD1 (6 bases). Trimming removed 4 bases at V and 4 bases at J, with 13 bases between. In germline, CDR1 is LGHDT, CDR2 YNNKEL (reference sequence). CDR3 length: 15 residues. CDR3 DNA: TGTGCCAGCAGCCCGCCTGGACAGTTTAATGAAAAACTGTTTTTT. This codes for CASSPPGQFNEKLFF.

With respect to this clone: The same CDR3 can be traced to other DNA sequences in this sample. The rearrangement joins TRBV6-5 to TRBJ1-2, with 10 nucleotides matching TRBD1. Per germline, CDR1 MNHEY and CDR2 SVGAGI. V shed 5 bases and J 5 bases; nucleotides not matched to a gene: 2. This CDR3 contains 13 residues. This CDR3 is CASSRDRGYGYTF. The CDR3, as DNA: TGTGCCAGCAGTCGGGACAGGGGATATGGCTACACCTTC.

This CDR3 is CASRDRSNINSPLHF. The CDR3 coding sequence is TGTGCCAGCAGGGACAGAAGTAATATAAATTCACCCCTCCACTTT. The V and J genes are TRBV2 and TRBJ1-6, with D maybe TRBD1 (6 bases). The CDR3 is 15 residues long. CDR1 is SNHLY, CDR2 FYNNEI, per germline. Trimming removed 6 bases from V and 7 bases from J, with 16 bases in between.